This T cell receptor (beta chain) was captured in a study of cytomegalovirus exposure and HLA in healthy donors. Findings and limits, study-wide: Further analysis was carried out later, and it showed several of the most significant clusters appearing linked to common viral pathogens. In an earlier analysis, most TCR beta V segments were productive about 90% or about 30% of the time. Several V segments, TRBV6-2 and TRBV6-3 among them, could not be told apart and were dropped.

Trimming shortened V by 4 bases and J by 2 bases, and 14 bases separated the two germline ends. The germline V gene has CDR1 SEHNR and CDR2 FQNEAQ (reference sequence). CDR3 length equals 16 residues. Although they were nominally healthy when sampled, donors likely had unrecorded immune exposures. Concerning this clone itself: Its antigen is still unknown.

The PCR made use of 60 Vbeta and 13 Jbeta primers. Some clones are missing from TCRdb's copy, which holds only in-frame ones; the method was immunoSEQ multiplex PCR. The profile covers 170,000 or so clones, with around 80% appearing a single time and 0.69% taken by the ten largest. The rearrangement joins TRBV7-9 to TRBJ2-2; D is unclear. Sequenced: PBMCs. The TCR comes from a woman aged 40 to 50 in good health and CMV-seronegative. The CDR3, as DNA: TGTGCCAGCAGCTCCTCTCGGTCTTTTAACACCGGGGAGCTGTTTTTT. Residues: CASSSSRSFNTGELFF.